This T cell receptor (beta chain) was observed in a study of blood T cell repertoires in COVID-19. This CDR3 has 12 residues. Germline CDR1 LNHDA, CDR2 SQIVND (reference sequence). Trimming took 5 bases from V and 4 from J, leaving 8 bases between them. Assay used: immunoSEQ multiplex PCR; TCRdb lists only in-frame clones, some missing. The top ten hold about 9.8% of the sample, which has over 250,000 clones, about 89% seen once. This TCR was sampled from a man in his forties who had recovered from COVID-19. This chain connects TRBV19 to TRBJ1-1; D remains ambiguous. Material for sequencing was peripheral blood. The DNA for the CDR3 is TGTGCCAGTAGTTTGCCGGGCACTGAAGCTTTCTTT. It is translated as CASSLPGTEAFF.